This paragraph covers one T cell receptor beta chain sequence. Its specific antigen is unknown. Base qualities are not provided; no much larger clone lies one nucleotide away. These data come from a study of cytomegalovirus exposure and HLA in healthy donors (dated by TCRdb to the late 2010s). For the wider study: In an earlier analysis of 550 to 750 of the donors, 276 Gb of sequence data and 90 million to 120 million unique TCR beta sequences from about 180 million T cells were reported. A few DR-DQ haplotypes were treated as single units for association and clustering because of strong linkage in the cohort. Class I and class II HLA loci were covered by the typing at four-digit resolution. To predict cytomegalovirus infection status, the study brought together high-throughput TCR immunosequencing, statistical association of individual TCRs with disease status, and machine learning. All discovery cohort repertoires had been generated using a single sequencing platform. Donor age, sex, ethnicity and CMV serostatus were compiled together with the repertoire data. Along with the roughly 700-subject first cohort, a separate validation cohort of about 110 different subjects was used. A later analysis re-analyzed previously published TCR beta repertoires from several hundred donors and added high-resolution HLA genotyping to study TCR occurrence patterns. In a later genetic analysis, genome-wide SNP genotypes for about three fifths of the roughly 670 donors were used, and that subset was treated as a discovery cohort. Typing coverage varied by locus: about 620-640 donors for A, B, C, DRB1 and DQB1; some 520 for DQA1; approximately 570 for DPA1; around 450 for DPB1. The aim of the study was to test whether cataloging public T cell receptors could identify signatures of past pathogen exposure. An earlier analysis of 500 to 650 of the donors applied high-throughput TCR beta sequencing to assess whether each TCR beta V gene segment acted as functional or pseudogenic. The study profiled the T cell repertoires of hundreds of subjects by immunosequencing and related them to cytomegalovirus serostatus. Around 320 gigabases of sequencing data and approximately 84 million unique TCR sequences were included in an early release covering 550 to 800 HLA-typed donors. The genetic ancestry cluster associated with self-reported Caucasian donors included about four fifths of the 350 to 500 genotyped donors. In the later analysis, no new phenotypic data were used to find candidate immune exposures; instead, reliance was placed on TCR beta sequences and their occurrence across donors. On average, around 200,000 unique TCR beta nucleotide sequences were sequenced per donor among roughly 430 genotyped donors of the cohort, with roughly 18% of those sequences being non-productive.

The cohort comprised more than 550 healthy bone marrow donors. At the time of sampling, every cohort member was nominally healthy, though immune exposures that went unrecorded were likely present. The donor was CMV seropositive and belonged to the group of 250 to 300 seropositive cohort members. Every donor gave a peripheral blood sample, and the peripheral blood mononuclear cells from that sample were used for TCR beta sequencing. The Qiagen DNeasy Blood Extraction Kit was used to extract genomic DNA from the blood cell samples. The paper as a whole reports these results and caveats: In a later analysis, most CMV-associated TCR beta chains were found to appear HLA-restricted, with HLA associations seemingly driven largely by CMV exposure. An association between a missense DCLRE1C variant and V-gene and J-gene trimming of TCR beta chains was found in a later genetic analysis and replicated in an independent cohort. Immune exposure information for the cohort was limited to CMV serostatus. The sequencing pipeline was judged likely to have produced a cluster of highly shared sequence variants as a technical artifact. Some IMGT-functional V segments, including TRBV6-2 and TRBV6-3, could not be distinguished by the 87-base-pair reads and were therefore excluded. It was suggested by the authors that the approach could potentially be generalized to other disease states and immunological phenotypes. In vitro tests confirmed that a few of the cytomegalovirus-associated TCR beta chains recognize cytomegalovirus antigens. Because HLA typing was unavailable for some donors at each locus, only the typed subset was used in association tests. Most TCR sequences were observed very rarely across donors, whereas some public TCRs were present in many individuals. A further reported finding was that TCR beta sequences accurately predicted the HLA-A and HLA-B alleles for most subjects in the first cohort. In a later genetic analysis, fewer N-insertions in productive TCRs were reported among donors in an Asian-associated ancestry cluster than the roughly 710-donor mean. A later analysis found that TCR association rates varied across HLA loci, with DRB1 alleles showing the most associated TCRs and HLA-C alleles the fewest. In an earlier analysis of over 550 of the donors, most TCR beta V segments were observed in productive rearrangements about 90% or about 30% of the time, broadly matching IMGT annotations. Only TCR beta chains were sequenced in this cohort, and the absence of alpha or paired-chain data limited detectable features. Correlated functional status among segregating V segments might reflect linkage disequilibrium, but an unknown experimental factor could not be ruled out. A later analysis associated approximately 17,000 TCR beta sequences with specific HLA alleles at a false discovery rate of 0.05. Assigning TCR associations to individual alleles was difficult when HLA alleles, especially DR and DQ, strongly co-occurred. In the study, 164 TCR beta chains were listed as associated with cytomegalovirus. Seventeen rarely observed V segments, including chromosome 9 orphons, were excluded from the earlier analysis of some 590 of the donors because counts were too low. Sequencing depth was assumed to be roughly uniform across donors in the presence/absence analyses, though that assumption may not hold. Several of the top co-occurrence clusters appeared to be linked to parvovirus B19, influenza, CMV and Epstein-Barr virus, according to a later analysis. In both the original and validation cohorts, the classifier was reported to diagnose cytomegalovirus status with high specificity and sensitivity. A later analysis found that HLA-associated TCR beta chains were more clonally expanded and had lower generation probabilities than equally common non-associated chains.

The method behind the library was the immunoSEQ multiplex PCR assay. The multiplex PCR relied on a mix of 60 forward primers for TCR Vbeta segments and 13 reverse primers for TCR Jbeta segments. Amplification of the CDR3 region of rearranged TCR beta genes was performed with a multiplex PCR assay on genomic DNA. The amplified TCR beta libraries were sequenced on the Illumina HiSeq System as 87-base-pair reads. Turning to the authors' computational methods: In a later analysis, 80 million or so unique TCR beta chains were counted across the 650 to 700 repertoires, and roughly 9.9 million of these chains were shared by at least two donors. Raw reads were error-corrected and collapsed into unique sequences with a nearest-neighbor algorithm that merged closely related sequences to remove PCR and sequencing errors. CDR3 sequences were aligned to IMGT reference sequences to assign V, D and J gene segments. For a sequence to be retained, at least a six-nucleotide match to both a V gene segment and a J gene segment was required. Rearrangements were classified as productive when the CDR3 lacked stop codons and remained in frame with V and J, and all other rearrangements were classified as non-productive. CDR3 was defined by IMGT convention, running from the second conserved V-encoded cysteine to the conserved J-encoded phenylalanine. In an earlier analysis of around 570 of the donors, sequences lacking an unambiguous match to a single V gene segment were excluded. In an earlier analysis of several hundred of the donors, V segments were called functional above 56.7% productive rearrangements and were called segregating when the between-donor standard deviation exceeded 5%. A statistical classification framework was built to diagnose cytomegalovirus status from the catalog of TCR beta chain sequences. In a later analysis, V and J genes were assigned by comparing TCR nucleotide sequences against IMGT/GENE-DB human TR gene sequences. A later analysis assigned CDR3 sequences and most-parsimonious VDJ recombination scenarios with the TCRdist pipeline. In a later analysis, every TCR beta chain was defined by the combination of its CDR3 amino acid sequence and its V-gene family, and reads without a unique V-gene family were dropped. A later analysis removed over 500 highly shared, low-generation-probability nucleotide sequences to deal with suspected cross-contamination and a sequencing artifact. In a later analysis, a clonal expansion index was calculated for each public chain from normalized within-repertoire ranks of inferred template counts. Generation probabilities in a later analysis came from a VDJ recombination model fitted to out-of-frame rearrangements, and those results were checked against IGoR. In a later analysis, TCR-TCR, TCR-HLA and TCR-CMV co-occurrence was scored with hypergeometric tests, and a repertoire-size bias correction was applied to TCR pairs. In a later analysis, false discovery rates were estimated by permuting HLA or CMV assignments 20 times. A later analysis grouped co-occurring TCRs with DBSCAN, adding TCRdist sequence similarity when clustering within HLA-allele-positive subsets. Repertoires with fewer than 30,000 or more than 120,000 public chains were left out of co-occurrence clustering, as were a few repertoires with anomalous nucleotide sharing. TCRdb obtained this table from immuneACCESS and retained in-frame rearrangements with V and J assigned. These tables miss some clones; where compared with another copy, unresolved V genes account for less than half of the shortfall, and the remainder is unexplained. Clonal size and the V and J genes are those of that table, whereas D and trimming came from the DNA. For this sample the table gives tens of thousands of clones, of which 53% were detected only once. Around 6.2% of the sample comes from the top ten.

The CDR3 spans 15 residues, from the cysteine through the phenylalanine. The sequence is cut down to CDR3 DNA, 45 bases in frame from base 1. CDR1 and CDR2 (LGHNA, YNFKEQ) derive from the germline V gene. Trimming removed 4 bases from V and 8 bases from J; the gene matches leave 8 bases unexplained. The sequence was obtained from a woman aged 40 to 49 in good health and CMV-seropositive. The chain employs TRBV4-2 and TRBJ2-1; the central 10 bases match TRBD2. Sequenced material: PBMCs. CDR3 loop: CASSRASGGVHEQFF. In nucleotide form, the sequence is TGTGCCAGCAGCCGCGCTAGCGGGGGAGTCCATGAGCAGTTCTTC.